This passage covers 6 T cell receptor beta chains from one sample sequenced in a study of blood T cell repertoires in COVID-19. The data were produced by immunoSEQ multiplex PCR, yet TCRdb's version contains in-frame clones alone and is incomplete. Of 100,000 to 150,000 clones in the sample, 74% were seen once. The sample was peripheral blood. All receptors come from a man between 60 and 70 years old with acute or convalescent COVID-19.

CDR3 bases: TGTGCCAGCAGTGAGAGACTAGCGGGCAATGAGCAGTTCTTC. It is translated as CASSERLAGNEQFF. This sequence joins TRBV2 and TRBJ2-1; 10 bases align to TRBD2. The junction had 2 bases not matched to a gene; V was cut back by 3 bases and J by 6 bases. Germline values: CDR1 SNHLY, CDR2 FYNNEI. The CDR3 runs to 14 residues.

The J gene is TRBJ2-1, the V gene TRBV20-1; D is possibly TRBD2 (5 bases). Per the germline V gene, CDR1 is DFQATT and CDR2 is SNEGSKA (reference sequence). V dropped 4 bases and J dropped 4 bases, with 5 bases sitting between them. The length of the CDR3 is 11 residues. CDR3 in amino acids: CSAIAYNEQFF. Here the CDR3 DNA reads TGCAGTGCTATAGCGTACAATGAGCAGTTCTTC.

The chain carries TRBV27 and TRBJ2-3; 10 positions agree with TRBD2. In germline, CDR1 is MNHEY, CDR2 SMNVEV (reference sequence). The CDR3 consists of 15 residues. J was trimmed by 4 bases and V by 6 bases; bases with no gene match: 7. The DNA of the CDR3 is TGTGCCAGCAGATCCCGAGCGGGAGGGCCAGATACGCAGTATTTT. Protein sequence: CASRSRAGGPDTQYF.

V and J are TRBV6-4 and TRBJ2-3; no definite D call. V gave up 4 bases and J gave up 4 bases, with 9 bases separating them. The CDR3 contains 13 residues. The V gene's germline CDR1 is MRHNA and CDR2 SNTAGT. CDR3 nucleotides: TGTGCCAGCAGTGCCAGCGACGCAGATACGCAGTATTTT. This translates into CASSASDADTQYF.

In this sample, this clone turned up a few times. This sequence joins TRBV27 and TRBJ1-1, with 7 bases matching TRBD1. Germline trimming cut 3 bases from V and 3 bases from J; bases unmatched to any gene: 7. The CDR3 runs to 15 residues. Germline-derived CDR1 and CDR2 are MNHEY and SMNVEV (reference sequence). The CDR3 spells CASSFLRDRDTEAFF. The DNA for the CDR3 is TGTGCCAGCAGTTTCCTACGGGACAGAGACACTGAAGCTTTCTTT.

As concerns this clone: At one boundary the junction diverges from the germline segment, which might be a read error. This chain connects TRBV6-6 to TRBJ2-2; 9 bases fit TRBD1. This CDR3 is built from 15 residues. Germline V lookup: CDR1 MNHNY, CDR2 SVGAGI (reference sequence). Written as DNA, the CDR3 is TGTGCCAGCAGTGACTCGGGACAGGGCACCGGGGAGCTGTTTTTT. This codes for CASSDSGQGTGELFF.